What follows are 14 T cell receptor beta chains derived from one specimen sequenced in a study of cytomegalovirus exposure and HLA in healthy donors. In the PCR, 60 Vbeta and 13 Jbeta primers were used. The method was immunoSEQ multiplex PCR; TCRdb's version includes in-frame clones alone and lacks a portion of them. Of under 200,000 clones listed, approximately 70% are singletons. The sample was PBMCs. The receptors derive from a woman aged 40 to 50 in good health and CMV-seropositive.

This chain joins TRBV6-5 and TRBJ2-7, with a possible D match to TRBD2 (6 bases). This CDR3 comprises 16 residues. Germline V gene data show CDR1 as MNHEY and CDR2 as SVGAGI. Trimming took 0 bases from V and 0 from J, leaving 12 bases between them. CDR3 amino acids: CASSYSLPGSSYEQYF. Here the CDR3 DNA reads TGTGCCAGCAGTTACTCGTTACCCGGGAGCTCCTACGAGCAGTACTTC.

The V and J genes are TRBV28 and TRBJ2-2; D possibly corresponds to TRBD1 (6 bases). Per germline, CDR1 MDHEN and CDR2 SYDVKM. There are 15 residues in the CDR3. Trimming took off 3 bases at V and 0 bases at J, with 8 bases between the two ends. The CDR3 DNA sequence: TGTGCCAGCAGTTTTGCAGGGGCGAACACCGGGGAGCTGTTTTTT. This translates into CASSFAGANTGELFF.

The chain uses TRBV6-1 and TRBJ2-6; 7 nucleotides match TRBD1. V lost 4 bases, J lost 1 base, and 4 bases stayed unmatched. The CDR3 contains 16 residues. CDR1 is MNHNS, CDR2 SASEGT, per germline. Written as DNA, the CDR3 is TGTGCCAGCAGTGGGACAGGTTTATCTGGGGCCAACGTCCTGACTTTC. Protein sequence: CASSGTGLSGANVLTF.

The chain employs TRBV28 and TRBJ2-4; 7 bases fit TRBD1. The CDR3 has 17 amino acids. With V trimmed by 5 bases and J by 0 bases, 10 bases remained unmatched. Germline-derived CDR1 and CDR2 are MDHEN and SYDVKM. CDR3 region: CASSPNRGLLAKNIQYF. The CDR3 bases are TGTGCCAGCAGTCCCAACAGGGGTCTTCTAGCCAAAAACATTCAGTACTTC.

In nucleotides, the CDR3 is TGTGCCAGCAGCTTGCCGTTAGAGAACACCGGGGAGCTGTTTTTT. Translated: CASSLPLENTGELFF. The chain employs TRBV5-4 and TRBJ2-2; D is undetermined. The CDR3 has 15 amino acids. Germline V gene sequence: CDR1 SGHNT, CDR2 YYREEE (reference sequence). Trimming shortened V by 1 base and J by 1 base, and 8 bases separated the two germline ends. The full variable domain, with the rest looked up from reference TRBV5-4 and TRBJ2-2, is ETGVTQSPTHLIKTRGQQVTLRCSSQSGHNTVSWYQQALGQGPQFIFQYYREEENGRGNFPPRFSGLQFPNYSSELNVNALELDDSALYLCASSLPLENTGELFFGEGSRLTVL.

The chain carries TRBV5-4 and TRBJ2-1; D might be TRBD1 (6 bases). Germline V gene sequence: CDR1 SGHNT, CDR2 YYREEE (reference sequence). The CDR3 runs to 16 residues. V lost 5 bases and J 2 bases, leaving 17 bases between the germline ends. The CDR3, as DNA: TGTGCCAGCAGTTTACGACCACAGGGAGCCTACAATGAGCAGTTCTTC. This translates into CASSLRPQGAYNEQFF.

The rearrangement joins TRBV29-1 to TRBJ1-2; the match to TRBD1 covers 9 bases. Losses at the gene ends were 7 bases for V and 2 bases for J; bases not matched to a gene: 8. This CDR3 spans 14 amino acids. Germline lookup yields CDR1 SQVTM and CDR2 ANQGSEA. The CDR3: CSAGTGTNNYGYTF. CDR3 coding DNA: TGCAGCGCAGGGACAGGGACAAACAACTATGGCTACACCTTC.

This clone appeared once. V is TRBV7-2 and J is TRBJ2-2; D not certain. This CDR3 spans 14 amino acids. From germline, CDR1 is SGHTA and CDR2 FQGNSA. V was clipped by 0 bases and J by 6 bases, with 8 bases between them. The CDR3 coding sequence is TGTGCCAGCAGCTTAGCACGGGTCTCCGGGGAGCTGTTTTTT. Translating it yields CASSLARVSGELFF.

This chain connects TRBV7-9 to TRBJ1-2; D not certain. V lost 2 bases to trimming and J lost 2 bases, with 6 bases between them. Germline CDR1 is SEHNR and CDR2 is FQNEAQ (reference sequence). The CDR3 has 13 residues. CDR3 residues: CASSLSPNYGYTF. For the CDR3, the DNA is TGTGCCAGCAGCTTAAGCCCAAACTATGGCTACACCTTC.

This clone occurred a few times. The V call is TRBV19, the J call TRBJ1-3, with a tentative D call TRBD1 (5 bases). The germline V gene has CDR1 LNHDA and CDR2 SQIVND (reference sequence). V was clipped by 5 bases and J by 3 bases, with 11 bases between them. This CDR3 has 14 amino acids. CDR3 sequence: CASSSGGVGNTIYF. The CDR3 DNA reads as TGTGCCAGTAGTTCCGGAGGGGTTGGAAACACCATATATTTT.

The V and J genes are TRBV4-3 and TRBJ1-1; 7 bases match TRBD1. Germline CDR1 and CDR2: LGHNA and YSLEER. This CDR3 comprises 15 residues. V shed 5 bases and J 0 bases; nucleotides not matched to a gene: 6. The CDR3 coding sequence is TGCGCCAGCAGCGCGCAAACAGGGGTGAACACTGAAGCTTTCTTT. Translation: CASSAQTGVNTEAFF.

The chain is built from TRBV9 and TRBJ2-2; TRBD2 matches 8 bases. The CDR3 length is 14 residues. Germline V gene data show CDR1 as SGDLS and CDR2 as YYNGEE. V lost 3 bases and J lost 5; bases outside the gene matches: 3. CDR3 nucleotide sequence: TGTGCCAGCAGCGCCGGACTAGCTACCGGGGAGCTGTTTTTT. Its translation is CASSAGLATGELFF. Full variable domain (outside the CDR3, taken from reference TRBV9 and TRBJ2-2): DSGVTQTPKHLITATGQRVTLRCSPRSGDLSVYWYQQSLDQGLQFLIQYYNGEERAKGNILERFSAQQFPDLHSELNLSSLELGDSALYFCASSAGLATGELFFGEGSRLTVL.

The chain combines TRBV9 with TRBJ1-1; tentatively, D is TRBD1 (5 bases). Germline CDR1 and CDR2: SGDLS and YYNGEE. Trimming removed 6 bases from V and 0 bases from J, with 12 bases in between. The CDR3 has 14 residues. The DNA for the CDR3 is TGTGCCAGCACGCCGGGGGGAATGAACACTGAAGCTTTCTTT. Protein sequence: CASTPGGMNTEAFF.

The rearrangement joins TRBV6-6 to TRBJ2-7; D is undetermined. Trimming took 4 bases from V and 7 from J, leaving 8 bases between them. This CDR3 has 11 residues. In germline, CDR1 is MNHNY, CDR2 SVGAGI (reference sequence). In DNA, the CDR3 is TGTGCCAGCAGTTTGTCTAGGGAGCAGTACTTC. Translating it yields CASSLSREQYF.